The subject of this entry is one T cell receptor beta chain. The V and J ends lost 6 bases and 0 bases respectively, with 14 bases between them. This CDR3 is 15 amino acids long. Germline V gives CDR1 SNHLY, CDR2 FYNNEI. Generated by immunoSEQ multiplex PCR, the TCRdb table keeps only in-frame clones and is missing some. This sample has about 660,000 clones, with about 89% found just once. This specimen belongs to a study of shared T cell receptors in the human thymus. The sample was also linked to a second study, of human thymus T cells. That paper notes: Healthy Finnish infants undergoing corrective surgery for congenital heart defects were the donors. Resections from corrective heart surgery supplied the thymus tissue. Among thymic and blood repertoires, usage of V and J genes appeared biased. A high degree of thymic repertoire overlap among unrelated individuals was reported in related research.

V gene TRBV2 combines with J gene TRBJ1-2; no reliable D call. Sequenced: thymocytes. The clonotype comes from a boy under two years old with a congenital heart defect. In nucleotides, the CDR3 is TGTGCCAGCAGCGGCTCAGAGCTAGCTAACTATGGCTACACCTTC. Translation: CASSGSELANYGYTF.